A selection of T cell receptor beta chains follows, all from one sample in a study of blood T cell repertoires in COVID-19. Clones were sequenced by immunoSEQ multiplex PCR, and TCRdb holds only the in-frame ones, with some missing. The sample includes about 210,000 clones, 70% to 90% of them seen just once. The sample taken for sequencing was PBMCs or T cells enriched from blood (not recorded which). The receptors shown here come from a woman in her thirties or forties with acute COVID-19. CDR3s include the opening cysteine and the closing phenylalanine or tryptophan. The D gene is left open where the match is weak. Expanded clones get a size class; other rows say once, few or many, or leave the size out.

V	J	D	size	length	CDR3	DNA
TRBV18	TRBJ1-1	TRBD1	NA	17	CASSPPQGGGMNTEAFF	TGTGCCAGCTCACCACCGCAAGGGGGCGGGATGAACACTGAAGCTTTCTTT
TRBV5-1	TRBJ1-3	TRBD1	NA	14	CASSLAGGQNTIYF	TGCGCCAGCAGCTTGGCAGGGGGACAGAACACCATATATTTT
TRBV7-2	TRBJ2-7	NA	NA	14	CASSVRGGDYEQYF	TGTGCCAGCAGCGTACGAGGGGGGGACTACGAGCAGTACTTC
TRBV29-1	TRBJ2-1	NA	NA	14	CSVGQLSSYNEQFF	TGCAGCGTTGGACAGCTAAGCTCCTACAATGAGCAGTTCTTC
TRBV11-3	TRBJ1-1	NA	few	12	CASSLDGGSTFF	TGTGCCAGCAGCTTGGACGGGGGATCAACTTTCTTT
TRBV18	TRBJ1-6	TRBD1	few	14	CASSDDRVASPLHF	TGTGCCAGCTCCGATGACAGGGTCGCCTCACCCCTCCACTTT
TRBV30	TRBJ2-5	NA	once	15	CAWSSLGGRGETQYF	TGTGCCTGGAGTTCCCTCGGGGGGCGCGGGGAGACCCAGTACTTC
TRBV7-2	TRBJ2-1	TRBD2	NA	16	CASSLAGGIVHNEQFF	TGTGCCAGCAGCTTGGCGGGGGGTATCGTCCACAATGAGCAGTTCTTC
TRBV9	TRBJ2-5	TRBD2	NA	16	CASSVGIAGGQETQYF	TGTGCCAGCAGCGTAGGGATAGCGGGAGGGCAAGAGACCCAGTACTTC
TRBV9	TRBJ1-1	NA	NA	14	CASSVGTANTEAFF	TGTGCCAGCAGCGTAGGAACAGCGAACACTGAAGCTTTCTTT
TRBV12-3/TRBV12-4	TRBJ1-1	NA	few	12	CASSHMNTEAFF	TGTGCCAGCAGTCACATGAACACTGAAGCTTTCTTT
TRBV7-8	TRBJ2-3	TRBD2	NA	14	CASSPLPGGDTQYF	TGTGCCAGCAGCCCTCTGCCGGGAGGAGATACGCAGTATTTT
TRBV3-1/TRBV3-2	TRBJ1-2	NA	once	14	CASSQDGAGYGYTF	TGTGCCAGCAGCCAAGATGGGGCAGGCTATGGCTACACCTTC
TRBV5-4	TRBJ1-1	NA	NA	16	CASSLNPGIGNTEAFF	TGTGCCAGCAGCTTGAATCCCGGGATAGGTAACACTGAAGCTTTCTTT
TRBV18	TRBJ1-1	NA	NA	13	CASSPREDTEAFF	TGTGCCAGCTCACCAAGGGAGGACACTGAAGCTTTCTTT
TRBV7-9	TRBJ2-4	NA	NA	19	CASSQSQGGRSLAKNIQYF	TGTGCCAGCAGTCAATCCCAGGGGGGAAGATCCCTAGCCAAAAACATTCAGTACTTC
TRBV7-9	TRBJ1-1	NA	few	12	CASSPHGSEAFF	TGTGCCAGCAGCCCGCACGGGTCTGAAGCTTTCTTT